This T cell receptor beta chain was sequenced for a study of T-cell reconstitution after alpha-beta-depleted transplantation in children. Findings of the study overall: Surviving thymic progenitors and recipient T cells were the source of high TCRbeta diversity at day 60 in some patients. The authors attributed T-cell counts and diversity one year after transplant mostly to newly produced T cells.

Researchers prepared the TCRbeta library using unique molecular identifiers, the study reports. One entry per CDR3 protein, called by TCRdb with MiXCR from the PCR reads. The sample shows some 600,000 distinct CDR3 sequences, roughly 13% of them seen only once. Unmatched junction bases numbered 7, after V lost 0 bases and J lost 2 bases. Germline V gives CDR1 SQVTM, CDR2 ANQGSEA. This CDR3 contains 15 residues. A note on this clonotype: Antigen unknown.

The rearrangement joins TRBV29-1 to TRBJ2-7; the match to TRBD1 covers 7 bases. The sequences come from PBMCs, mostly from graft donor cells, collected 360 days after TCRalphabeta/CD19-depleted stem cell transplant. The TCR originated in a male patient younger than 18 who had a stem cell transplant for acute myeloid leukemia, so the T cells may come from the graft donor. The CDR3 DNA sequence: TGCAGCGTTGAAGATGTCGCAGGGGGTACCTACGAGCAGTACTTC. This translates into CSVEDVAGGTYEQYF.